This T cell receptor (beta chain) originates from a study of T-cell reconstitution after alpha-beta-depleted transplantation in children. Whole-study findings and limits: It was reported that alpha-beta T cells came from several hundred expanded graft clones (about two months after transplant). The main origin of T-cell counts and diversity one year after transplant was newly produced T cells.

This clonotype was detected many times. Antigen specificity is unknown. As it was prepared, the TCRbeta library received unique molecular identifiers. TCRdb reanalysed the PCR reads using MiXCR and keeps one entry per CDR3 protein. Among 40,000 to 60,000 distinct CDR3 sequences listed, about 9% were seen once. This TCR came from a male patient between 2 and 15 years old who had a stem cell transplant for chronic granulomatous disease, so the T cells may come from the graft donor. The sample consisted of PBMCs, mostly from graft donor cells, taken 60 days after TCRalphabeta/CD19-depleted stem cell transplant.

CDR3 sequence (DNA): TGTGCTAGTGGTCTCGGACAGGACTACGAGCAGTACTTC. The encoded protein is CASGLGQDYEQYF. V gene TRBV12-5 combines with J gene TRBJ2-7, with 7 bases matching TRBD1. Germline CDR1 LGHNT, CDR2 FRNRAP. CDR3 length: 13 residues. The J segment lost 3 bases and the V segment lost 5 bases, leaving 4 bases of the junction unmatched.